This T cell receptor beta chain appears in the sequencing data of a study of shared clonotypes between healthy human individuals. Turning to the study itself: Each donor's CD4 naive and CD4 memory cells filled three plates apiece, CD8 naive two, and CD8 memory one.

It was around 180 ng DNA, 25,000 to 35,000 T cell genomes, that sorted-subset replicate PCRs used. Assay used: immunoSEQ multiplex PCR; TCRdb lists only in-frame clones, some missing. The sample records about 1.1 million clones, about 80% being singletons. Germline loops: CDR1 SGHTA, CDR2 FQGNSA. The CDR3 contains 14 residues. The ends lost 5 bases at V and 8 bases at J; junction bases unmatched: 11. This chain links TRBV7-2 with TRBJ1-2; 7 bases align to TRBD1. This TCR was sampled from a young man in good health. Some clones in this sample may be carry-over from other donors' samples. Input material: memory CD4+ T cells from PBMCs. Regarding subset: CD45RA-negative fraction. The CDR3: CASSTNTGAGGYTF. The CDR3 DNA reads as TGTGCCAGCAGCACCAATACAGGGGCTGGCGGCTACACCTTC.